This TCR beta chain was retrieved from a study of T cells in Graves' hyperthyroidism and ophthalmopathy. Authors of the study amplified TCR beta CDR3 regions from RNA transcripts. First-round RT-PCR targeting the TCR CDR3 was performed with the HTBI primer set. MiXCR, run by TCRdb on the multiplex PCR reads, gives a single entry per CDR3 protein. The data show around 520,000 distinct CDR3 sequences, approximately 15% seen once. Any patient presenting with uncontrolled infection, other autoimmune disease, pregnancy or lactation was left out. Overall study results and limits: Ophthalmopathy got predicted by the model a median roughly six months before its onset.

In its sample, this clonotype was seen many times. The antigen is undetermined. V was clipped by 2 bases and J by 2 bases, with 3 bases between them. The CDR3 is 12 amino acids. The germline V gene has CDR1 MDHEN and CDR2 SYDVKM. The chain uses TRBV28 and TRBJ2-5; D unclear. Material: blood. This clonotype originated in a woman between 18 and 29 years old with Graves' hyperthyroidism. The CDR3 sequence is CASSLVQETQYF. Here the CDR3 DNA reads TGTGCCAGCAGTTTAGTTCAAGAGACCCAGTACTTC.